This is a list of T cell receptor beta chains from one sample in a study of naive and memory T cell subsets. One entry per CDR3 protein results from TCRdb running MiXCR on the UMI-ligation and nested PCR reads. The profile shows 29,000 or so distinct CDR3 sequences, around 11% of them singletons. Input material: effector memory CD4+ T cells from blood. These receptors were taken from a human donor in good health. The CDR3 runs from the conserved cysteine through the conserved F or W. A D gene is named only where the DNA matches it firmly. Part of the rows lack a size; the others show once, few, many or a class for expanded clones.

cdr3_aa cdr3_nt cdr3_length clone_size d_call j_call v_call
CASSLGLYYEQYF TGTGCCAGCAGCCTGGGCCTTTACTACGAGCAGTACTTC 13 many - TRBJ2-7 TRBV5-4
CASSPRTVSDTQYF TGTGCCAGCAGTCCCCGGACAGTATCCGATACGCAGTATTTT 14 few - TRBJ2-3 TRBV6-5
CASSVDRGPYEQYF TGTGCCAGCAGTGTCGACAGGGGGCCCTACGAGCAGTACTTC 14 - TRBD1 TRBJ2-7 TRBV27
CASSLLTATNEKLFF TGTGCCAGCAGCTTATTGACAGCAACTAATGAAAAACTGTTTTTT 15 many - TRBJ1-4 TRBV7-9
CATRGSGKDNEQFF TGTGCCACCAGAGGAAGCGGGAAAGACAATGAGCAGTTCTTC 14 once TRBD2 TRBJ2-1 TRBV15
CASSPRGYGAQYF TGTGCCAGCAGCCCCCGGGGGTACGGTGCGCAGTATTTT 13 many - TRBJ2-3 TRBV7-9
CASSLQGSLQPQHF TGTGCCAGCAGTCTACAGGGCTCCCTCCAGCCCCAGCATTTT 14 few - TRBJ1-5 TRBV12-3/TRBV12-4
CSVGTSVRETQYF TGCAGCGTTGGGACATCAGTTCGGGAGACCCAGTACTTC 13 many - TRBJ2-5 TRBV29-1
CASSPQRTLNNEQFF TGTGCCAGCAGCCCCCAAAGGACCTTAAACAATGAGCAGTTCTTC 15 - - TRBJ2-1 TRBV14
CASRLGGANYGYTF TGTGCCAGCCGCCTAGGGGGGGCTAACTATGGCTACACCTTC 14 few - TRBJ1-2 TRBV12-3/TRBV12-4
CASTLAGGATDTQYF TGTGCCAGCACCCTTGCCGGCGGGGCCACAGATACGCAGTATTTT 15 medium-sized - TRBJ2-3 TRBV28
CASSLTSLNTGELFF TGTGCCAGCAGCTTAACTAGCCTGAACACCGGGGAGCTGTTTTTT 15 few - TRBJ2-2 TRBV7-2
CSARLPRSTDTQYF TGCAGTGCTCGCCTCCCCCGTAGCACAGATACGCAGTATTTT 14 many - TRBJ2-3 TRBV20-1
CASSPTSRGNTEAFF TGTGCCAGCTCACCTACGTCCAGGGGGAACACTGAAGCTTTCTTT 15 few - TRBJ1-1 TRBV18